This passage covers 24 T cell receptor beta chains from one sample sequenced in a study of Graves' ophthalmopathy and Graves' hyperthyroidism. RNA transcripts provided the template for amplifying TCR beta CDR3 regions. Second-round multiplex PCR came after first-round RT-PCR with HTBI primers. One entry per CDR3 protein results from TCRdb running MiXCR on the multiplex PCR reads. This sample carries over 450,000 distinct CDR3 sequences, approximately 15% of them seen once, and the ten largest clones take approximately 9.8%. Sequenced: blood. Source of these receptors: a woman in her thirties with Graves' ophthalmopathy.

Notes on this clonotype: A much larger clone sits a single nucleotide away, making a read error possible. The V and J genes are TRBV4-1 and TRBJ1-1; possibly TRBD1 for D (5 bases). Deletions cut 1 base from V and 0 bases from J, with 12 bases between. The CDR3 is 16 amino acids. Per the germline V gene, CDR1 is MGHRA and CDR2 is YSYEKL. The CDR3 is CASSQVVRGLNTEAFF. For the CDR3, the DNA is TGCGCCAGCAGCCAAGTGGTACGGGGCTTGAACACTGAAGCTTTCTTT.

This clonotype has at least ten counts. This chain links TRBV12-3 or TRBV12-4 with TRBJ2-4, with D tentatively TRBD1 (7 bases). CDR3 length: 15 residues. Between the trimmed V and J ends, which lost 5 bases and 1 base, there was a span of 12 bases. The CDR3 coding sequence is TGTGCCAGCAGTCTCAGGGGGAGGGCCAAAAACATTCAGTACTTC. Its protein is CASSLRGRAKNIQYF.

This clonotype was counted ten times or more. The chain carries TRBV11-2 and TRBJ2-3; D may match TRBD1 or TRBD2 (5 bases each). Germline V gene lookup returns CDR1 SGHAT and CDR2 FQNNGV. The V and J ends lost 4 bases and 4 bases respectively, with 12 bases between them. CDR3 length equals 14 residues. The CDR3 DNA sequence: TGTGCCAGCAGCTGGGGGAAGGTTCCAGATACGCAGTATTTT. Translating gives CASSWGKVPDTQYF.

This clonotype was found many times. The rearrangement joins TRBV6-5 to TRBJ2-7; 8 nucleotides match TRBD1. The ends lost 0 bases at V and 3 bases at J; junction bases unmatched: 10. The CDR3 totals 17 residues. CDR1 and CDR2 from the germline V gene are MNHEY and SVGAGI. CDR3 sequence: CASSYSHGQGWGYEQYF. The CDR3 nucleotides are TGTGCCAGCAGTTACTCGCACGGACAGGGCTGGGGCTACGAGCAGTACTTC.

The chain is built from TRBV11-1 and TRBJ2-1; 14 nucleotides align to TRBD2. Germline V lookup: CDR1 SGHAT, CDR2 FQDESV (reference sequence). The CDR3 runs to 16 residues. V was clipped by 2 bases and J by 4 bases; unmatched bases: 1. The CDR3 is CASSLRTSGRYNEQFF. The CDR3 bases are TGTGCCAGCAGCTTAAGGACTAGCGGGAGGTACAATGAGCAGTTCTTC.

This chain connects TRBV12-3 or TRBV12-4 to TRBJ1-5; D perhaps matches TRBD1 (6 bases). V lost 5 bases, J lost 15 bases, and 17 bases lay in between. This CDR3 has 12 amino acids. The CDR3, as DNA: TGTGCCAGCAGTCCGGATGACAGGACTTGGCATTTT. Translation: CASSPDDRTWHF.

This clonotype showed up many times. The CDR3 region has the DNA TGTGCCAGCAGCGCTCCTCTAGAGGATGGAGAGACCCAGTACTTC. It is translated as CASSAPLEDGETQYF. The chain has TRBV7-8 and TRBJ2-5; D call uncertain. The CDR3 is 15 amino acids. The V end was cut by 5 bases, the J end by 4 bases, with 17 bases between. Germline CDR1 is SGHVS and CDR2 is FQNEAQ.

This clonotype showed up many times. The V and J genes are TRBV12-3 or TRBV12-4 and TRBJ1-2; 8 bases match TRBD1. Trimming took 1 base from V and 5 from J; bases not matched to a gene: 6. The CDR3 loop spans 15 amino acids. CDR3 sequence: CASSLDGDRFYGYTF. Written as DNA, the CDR3 is TGTGCCAGCAGTTTAGACGGGGACAGGTTTTATGGCTACACCTTC.

This clonotype has at least ten counts. The V call is TRBV25-1, the J call TRBJ1-2, with TRBD1 matching over 7 bases. V shed 2 bases, J shed 4 bases, and the junction held 13 bases outside the gene matches. The CDR3 contains 17 residues. CDR1 is MGHDK, CDR2 SYGVNS, per germline. The CDR3 spells CASSEKTWPGGIYGYTF. The DNA of the CDR3 is TGTGCCAGCAGTGAAAAAACCTGGCCAGGGGGGATCTATGGCTACACCTTC.

This clonotype was recorded a few times. This rearrangement joins TRBV18 to TRBJ1-1; no firm D call. The CDR3 is 11 residues long. V was pared by 3 bases and J by 8 bases, with 7 bases between. Germline V gene lookup returns CDR1 KGHSH and CDR2 LQKENI. The CDR3 region has the DNA TGTGCCAGCTCACCGAAGGGAGAAGCTTTCTTT. Translated, it gives CASSPKGEAFF.

This clonotype was seen at least ten times. The chain recombines TRBV6-5 with TRBJ1-6, with a tentative D call TRBD1 (6 bases). The V and J ends lost 6 bases and 4 bases respectively, with 10 bases between them. Per the germline V gene, CDR1 is MNHEY and CDR2 is SVGAGI. The CDR3 contains 14 residues. This CDR3 reads CASSRDKYNSPLHF. DNA of the CDR3: TGTGCCAGCAGCCGGGACAAGTATAATTCACCCCTCCACTTT.

This clonotype was seen a handful of times. The rearrangement joins TRBV20-1 to TRBJ2-5, with a tentative D call TRBD1 (6 bases). Between the trimmed V and J ends, which lost 5 bases and 5 bases, there was a span of 27 bases. The CDR3 has 17 amino acids. The germline gives CDR1 DFQATT, CDR2 SNEGSKA (reference sequence). CDR3 in amino acids: CSAYSSATGRLVETQYF. The CDR3 DNA is TGCAGTGCTTATTCCAGCGCAACAGGGCGACTCGTGGAGACCCAGTACTTC.

Notes on this clonotype: The junction shows a germline mismatch at one end, possibly a read error. The CDR3 DNA reads as TGTGCCAGCAGCCTGTACCAAGAGACCAAGTACTTC. Its translation is CASSLYQETKYF. V is TRBV28 and J is TRBJ2-5; D ambiguous. Germline assignment: CDR1 MDHEN and CDR2 SYDVKM. CDR3 size: 12 residues.

The chain couples TRBV2 to TRBJ2-5; 7 bases agree with TRBD2. Germline V gene lookup returns CDR1 SNHLY and CDR2 FYNNEI. The CDR3 spans 14 residues. V was clipped by 7 bases and J by 3 bases; unmatched bases: 8. The CDR3 DNA sequence: TGTGCCAGCAAGCCAGGGAGGGTGAAAGAGACCCAGTACTTC. Residues: CASKPGRVKETQYF.

This clonotype was seen ten or more times. The V call is TRBV7-9, the J call TRBJ1-1; D is uncertain. The CDR3 totals 15 residues. In germline, CDR1 is SEHNR, CDR2 FQNEAQ (reference sequence). Trimming took off 1 base at V and 0 bases at J, with 9 bases between the two ends. CDR3 amino acids: CASSLVQPMNTEAFF. CDR3 bases: TGTGCCAGCAGCTTAGTACAGCCCATGAACACTGAAGCTTTCTTT.

This clonotype was counted ten times or more. This rearrangement joins TRBV7-2 to TRBJ2-7; D unclear. V lost 4 bases, J lost 6 bases, and 10 bases lay in between. This CDR3 region has 12 residues. Germline V gives CDR1 SGHTA, CDR2 FQGNSA. As DNA, the CDR3 is TGTGCCAGCAGCTCGGTTTTTCGCGAGCAGTACTTC. Translation: CASSSVFREQYF.

This clonotype was detected many times. The V call is TRBV20-1, the J call TRBJ1-1, with TRBD1 identical over 12 bases. This CDR3 region has 15 residues. The V and J ends lost 6 bases and 5 bases, in that order; junction bases with no gene match: 10. Germline V lookup: CDR1 DFQATT, CDR2 SNEGSKA (reference sequence). Here the CDR3 reads CSAKPGQGAQTEAFF. As DNA, the CDR3 is TGCAGTGCAAAGCCGGGACAGGGGGCGCAGACTGAAGCTTTCTTT.

This clonotype was recorded many times. This rearrangement joins TRBV24-1 to TRBJ1-2; TRBD1 is a possible D gene (6 bases). Trimming shortened V by 12 bases and J by 7 bases, and 11 bases separated the two germline ends. Germline assignment: CDR1 KGHDR and CDR2 SFDVKD. The CDR3 extends over 10 amino acids. CDR3 sequence: CAATRGGYTF. DNA for the CDR3: TGTGCCGCCACCAGGGGTGGCTACACCTTC.

In its sample, this clonotype was seen many times. The chain carries TRBV4-1 and TRBJ1-5; possible D gene TRBD1, 6 bases. The V gene's germline CDR1 is MGHRA and CDR2 YSYEKL. This CDR3 has 15 amino acids. V lost 0 bases to trimming and J lost 4 bases, with 10 bases between them. The DNA of the CDR3 is TGCGCCAGCAGCCAAGATCCAGGGGATAATCAGCCCCAGCATTTT. It encodes CASSQDPGDNQPQHF.

The genes are TRBV6-1 and TRBJ2-7, with D possibly matching TRBD1 (5 bases). CDR1 MNHNS and CDR2 SASEGT come from the germline V gene. V was clipped by 2 bases and J by 4 bases, with 15 bases between them. This CDR3 contains 15 residues. CDR3 in amino acids: CASSERTENRYEQYF. The CDR3 nucleotides read TGTGCCAGCAGTGAACGGACGGAGAACAGGTACGAGCAGTACTTC.

This clonotype was detected many times. The gene calls are TRBV6-1 and TRBJ2-7; possible D gene TRBD1, 6 bases. Per germline, CDR1 MNHNS and CDR2 SASEGT. The V gene lost 4 bases and the J gene lost 6 bases, with 13 bases spanning the gap. The CDR3 is 13 residues long. In DNA form, the CDR3 reads TGTGCCAGCAGTGGGGGGCGGACCTCCGAGCAGTACTTC. Protein product: CASSGGRTSEQYF.

This clonotype has just a few counts. This chain links TRBV2 with TRBJ1-1; D gene ambiguous. From germline, CDR1 is SNHLY and CDR2 FYNNEI. CDR3 length equals 14 residues. V shed 4 bases and J shed 3 bases, with 12 bases lying between them. This CDR3 is CASSGTQPHTEAFF. As DNA, the CDR3 is TGTGCCAGCAGTGGTACCCAACCTCACACTGAAGCTTTCTTT. The whole variable domain, filled in from reference TRBV2 and TRBJ1-1, reads EPEVTQTPSHQVTQMGQEVILRCVPISNHLYFYWYRQILGQKVEFLVSFYNNEISEKSEIFDDQFSVERPDGSNFTLKIRSTKLEDSAMYFCASSGTQPHTEAFFGQGTRLTVV.

This clonotype turned up a few times. V and J are TRBV20-1 and TRBJ1-1; TRBD1 is a possible D gene (6 bases). Germline CDR1 is DFQATT and CDR2 is SNEGSKA (reference sequence). V was clipped by 8 bases and J by 3 bases, with 10 bases between them. CDR3 length: 11 amino acids. The CDR3 coding sequence is TGCAGTAAGAGGGGGTACACTGAAGCTTTCTTT. It codes for CSKRGYTEAFF.

Many counts were recorded for this clonotype. This chain connects TRBV28 to TRBJ2-5, with D perhaps TRBD1 (5 bases). This CDR3 has 13 amino acids. V was shortened by 3 bases and J by 2 bases, with 7 bases between the two germline ends. In germline, CDR1 is MDHEN, CDR2 SYDVKM. CDR3 sequence: CASSFQGQETQYF. The CDR3 DNA sequence: TGTGCCAGCAGTTTCCAGGGTCAAGAGACCCAGTACTTC.